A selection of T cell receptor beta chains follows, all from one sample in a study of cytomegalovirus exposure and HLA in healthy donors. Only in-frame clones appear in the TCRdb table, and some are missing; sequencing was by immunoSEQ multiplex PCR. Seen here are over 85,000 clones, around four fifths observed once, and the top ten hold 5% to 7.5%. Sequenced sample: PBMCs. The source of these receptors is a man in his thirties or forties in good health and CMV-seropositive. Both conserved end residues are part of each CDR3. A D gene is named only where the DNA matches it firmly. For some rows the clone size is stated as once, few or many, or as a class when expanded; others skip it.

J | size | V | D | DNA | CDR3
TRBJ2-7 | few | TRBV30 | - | - | CAWSFGQGANF
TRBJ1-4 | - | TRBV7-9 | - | TGTGCCAGCAGCACAGGCACAGGGTCTAATGAAAAACTGTTTTTT | CASSTGTGSNEKLFF
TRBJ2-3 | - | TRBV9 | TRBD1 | TGTGCCAGCAGCGACAGGGGGGACACAGATACGCAGTATTTT | CASSDRGDTDTQYF
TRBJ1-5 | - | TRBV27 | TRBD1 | TGTGCCAGCAGTTCCCAGGGACAGGGCAATAGCAATCAGCCCCAGCATTTT | CASSSQGQGNSNQPQHF
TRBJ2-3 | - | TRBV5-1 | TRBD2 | TGCGCCAGCAGCTTGGTGCTAGCGGGGGCCACAGATACGCAGTATTTT | CASSLVLAGATDTQYF
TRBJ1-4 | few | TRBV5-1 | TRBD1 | TGCGCCACCAAAACAGGGGTTACCAATGAAAAACTGTTTTTT | CATKTGVTNEKLFF
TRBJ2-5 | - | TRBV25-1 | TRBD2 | TGTGCCAGCAGTGACCGGGGGGGGTTACGAGAGACCCAGTACTTC | CASSDRGGLRETQYF
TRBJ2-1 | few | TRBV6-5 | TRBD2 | TGTGCCAGCAGTCGGGACTATTTGGGCAATGAGCAGTTCTTC | CASSRDYLGNEQFF
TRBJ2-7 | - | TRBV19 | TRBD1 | TGTGCCAGTAGTCCCTGGACAGGGGTCGAGCAGTACTTC | CASSPWTGVEQYF
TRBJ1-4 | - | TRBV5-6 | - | TGTGCCAGCAGCGCCATGAGGGGGGAAAAACTGTTTTTT | CASSAMRGEKLFF
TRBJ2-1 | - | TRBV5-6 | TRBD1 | TGTGCCAGCAGCTTCCGTACGACAGGGGTCTACAATGAGCAGTTCTTC | CASSFRTTGVYNEQFF
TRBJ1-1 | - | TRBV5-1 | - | TGCGCCAGCAGCGACCGGGACTACCCCACTGAAGCTTTCTTT | CASSDRDYPTEAFF
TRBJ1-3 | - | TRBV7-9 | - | TGTGCCAGCAGCCCGGCGGGGGGGAACTCTGGAAACACCATATATTTT | CASSPAGGNSGNTIYF
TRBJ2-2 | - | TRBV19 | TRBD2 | TGTGCCAGCTCCCGATTCGGGACTAGCGGGGGGGCGCACACCGGGGAGCTGTTTTTT | CASSRFGTSGGAHTGELFF
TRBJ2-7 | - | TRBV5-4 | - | TGTGCCAGCAGCTTGGCCGGGGGTGGGTACGAGCAGTACTTC | CASSLAGGGYEQYF
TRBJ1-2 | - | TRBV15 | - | TGTGCCACCAGCAGAGCCCGGGGGGTATCCTACTATGGCTACACCTTC | CATSRARGVSYYGYTF
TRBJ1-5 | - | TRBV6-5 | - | TGTGCCAGCAGTTACTCTCCTGATCAGCCCCAGCATTTT | CASSYSPDQPQHF
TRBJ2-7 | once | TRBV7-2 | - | TGTGCCAGCAGCTTATCCCCCGGGTACGAGCAGTACTTC | CASSLSPGYEQYF
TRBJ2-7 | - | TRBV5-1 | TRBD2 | TGCGCCAGCAGCTTGGCCGGTGGGGGGGAATCCTACGAGCAGTACTTC | CASSLAGGGESYEQYF
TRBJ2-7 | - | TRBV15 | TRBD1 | TGTGCCACCAGTCCAGGGGGTATCTCCTACGAGCAGTACTTC | CATSPGGISYEQYF
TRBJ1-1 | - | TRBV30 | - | TGTGCCTGGAGTGTAACCCATAGAACTGAAGCTTTCTTT | CAWSVTHRTEAFF
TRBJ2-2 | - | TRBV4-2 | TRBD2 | TGTGCCAGCAGCCAAGGAGCAAGCGGGGGGGTAGGGGAGCTGTTTTTT | CASSQGASGGVGELFF
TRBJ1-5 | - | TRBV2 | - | TGTGCCAGCAGGGACAGATACAATCAGCCCCAGCATTTT | CASRDRYNQPQHF
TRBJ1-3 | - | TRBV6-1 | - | TGTGCCAGCACGGGGGTCTCTGGAAACACCATATATTTT | CASTGVSGNTIYF
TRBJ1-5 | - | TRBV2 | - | TGTGCCAGCAGTGCCTACAGGGTTAATCAGCCCCAGCATTTT | CASSAYRVNQPQHF
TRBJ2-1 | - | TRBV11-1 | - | TGTGCCAGCAGCTTACCGGGCTCCTACAATGAGCAGTTCTTC | CASSLPGSYNEQFF
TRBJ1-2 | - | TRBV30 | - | TGTGCCTGGAGTAGGGGACAAGGCTACACCTTC | CAWSRGQGYTF
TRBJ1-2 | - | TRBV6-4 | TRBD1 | TGTGCCAGCAGTGCAACTGCCGGGACAGAGTATGGCTACACCTTC | CASSATAGTEYGYTF
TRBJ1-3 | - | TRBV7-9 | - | TGTGCCAGCAGCTTAGCGCCGGGGAGGGTGTCTGGAAACACCATATATTTT | CASSLAPGRVSGNTIYF
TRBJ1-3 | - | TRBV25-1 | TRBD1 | TGTGCCAGCAGTGCCAAGGATAGGGGGCCTGGAAACACCATATATTTT | CASSAKDRGPGNTIYF
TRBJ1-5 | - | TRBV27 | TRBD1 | TGTGCCAGCAGTCCTTTGGGGCAGGGGGCCCGTCAGCCCCAGCATTTT | CASSPLGQGARQPQHF
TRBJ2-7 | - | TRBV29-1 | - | TGCAGCGTTGAAGATCTTGGCAGCTACGAGCAGTACTTC | CSVEDLGSYEQYF
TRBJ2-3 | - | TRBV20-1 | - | TGCAGTGCCCATCAAACAGATACGCAGTATTTT | CSAHQTDTQYF
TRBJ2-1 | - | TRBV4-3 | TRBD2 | TGCGCCAGCAGCCACGGCAGCGGGGAATGGAATGAGCAGTTCTTC | CASSHGSGEWNEQFF
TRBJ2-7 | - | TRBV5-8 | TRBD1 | TGTGCCAGCCAGGACAGGGGGCCCGACGAGCAGTACTTC | CASQDRGPDEQYF
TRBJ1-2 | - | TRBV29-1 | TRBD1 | TGCAGCGTAGTGGGACAGGGGAACTATGGCTACACCTTC | CSVVGQGNYGYTF
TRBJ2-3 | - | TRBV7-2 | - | TGTGCCAGCAGCCCACGTGGCGGCGGGCCTAGCACAGATACGCAGTATTTT | CASSPRGGGPSTDTQYF
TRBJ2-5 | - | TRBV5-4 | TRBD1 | TGTGCCAGCAGCTTGTGGGGACAGGGTGTCCAAGAGACCCAGTACTTC | CASSLWGQGVQETQYF
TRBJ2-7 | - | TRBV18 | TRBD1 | TGTGCCAGCTCACCGCAGGGACAGGTTTACGAGCAGTACTTC | CASSPQGQVYEQYF
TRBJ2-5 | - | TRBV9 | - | TGTGCCAGCAGCCCGGAGGGACGTGCGCAAGAGACCCAGTACTTC | CASSPEGRAQETQYF
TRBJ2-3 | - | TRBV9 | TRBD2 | TGTGCCAGCAGCGTAGTGCGGGGGGCAAGCACAGATACGCAGTATTTT | CASSVVRGASTDTQYF
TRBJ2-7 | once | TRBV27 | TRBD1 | TGTGCCAGCAGTTTAAACACGGGGGACAGGGAGTACGAGCAGTACTTC | CASSLNTGDREYEQYF
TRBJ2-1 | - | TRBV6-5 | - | TGTGCCAGCAGTTTGACAGGAAAAATCAACGATGAGCAGTTCTTC | CASSLTGKINDEQFF
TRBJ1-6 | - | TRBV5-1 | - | TGCGCCAGCAGCTTGGCCGTCAGTTCACCCCTCCACTTT | CASSLAVSSPLHF
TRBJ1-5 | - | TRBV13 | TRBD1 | TGTGCCAGCAGCCTAGGGGGCGCGGGGGGGGCCCAGCATTTT | CASSLGGAGGAQHF
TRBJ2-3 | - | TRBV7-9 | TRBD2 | TGTGCCAGCAGCTTAGAGATCGCTAGCGGTGCGCAGTATTTT | CASSLEIASGAQYF
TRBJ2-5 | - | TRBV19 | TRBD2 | TGTGCCAGTAGTCGTTCTTCGGGGGGGCTGATGGCCCAGTACTTC | CASSRSSGGLMAQYF
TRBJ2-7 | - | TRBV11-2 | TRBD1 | TGTGCCAGCAGCTTGGGACAGGACTACGAGCAGTACTTC | CASSLGQDYEQYF
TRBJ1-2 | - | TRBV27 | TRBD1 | TGTGCCAGCAGTTTTAACAGGGGGTACGGCTACACCTTC | CASSFNRGYGYTF
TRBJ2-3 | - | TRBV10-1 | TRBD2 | TGCGCCAGCAGTGTTTTTACTAGCGGGGGCGTAGATACGCAGTATTTT | CASSVFTSGGVDTQYF
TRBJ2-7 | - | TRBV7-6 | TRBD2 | TGTGCCAGCAGTACCTCGGGACTAGGCTACGAGCAGTACTTC | CASSTSGLGYEQYF
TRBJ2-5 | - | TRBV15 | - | TGTGCCACCAGCAGAGATAGGGGGGGAGAGACCCAGTACTTC | CATSRDRGGETQYF
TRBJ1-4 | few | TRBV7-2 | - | TGTGCCAGCAGCTTAGATCGGGGAACTAATGAAAAACTGTTTTTT | CASSLDRGTNEKLFF
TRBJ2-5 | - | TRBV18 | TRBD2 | TGTGCCAGCTCACCAGCGGGGGTCCAAGAGACCCAGTACTTC | CASSPAGVQETQYF
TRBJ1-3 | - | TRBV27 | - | TGTGCCAGCAGTTCTACGGGAGGGGGAAACACCATATATTTT | CASSSTGGGNTIYF
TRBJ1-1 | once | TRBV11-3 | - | TGTGCCAGCAGCTTAGGAGCGGGCAGGGCTATGAACACTGAAGCTTTCTTT | CASSLGAGRAMNTEAFF